One sample yielded the 23 T cell receptor beta chains listed below, sequenced in a study of somatic mutations in cytotoxic T cells in rheumatoid arthritis. Sequencing used immunoSEQ multiplex PCR; TCRdb keeps in-frame clones, though not all of them. The sample lists approximately 3,000 clones; approximately 88% were seen once. The sequenced sample was CD8+ T cells sorted from blood. The receptor source for this set is a man aged 45-65 years with rheumatoid arthritis.

This clone occurred once. The chain links TRBV19 to TRBJ2-7; D might be TRBD2 (5 bases). This CDR3 spans 12 amino acids. The V end was cut by 5 bases, the J end by 7 bases, with 12 bases between. Looked up from germline, CDR1 is LNHDA and CDR2 is SQIVND (reference sequence). The CDR3 spells CASSFSRGEQYF. CDR3 nucleotide sequence: TGTGCCAGTAGTTTTTCACGGGGTGAGCAGTACTTC.

The chain joins TRBV4-3 to TRBJ1-2; D gene unclear. The germline V gene has CDR1 LGHNA and CDR2 YSLEER. V lost 0 bases and J lost 1, with 9 bases in between. The CDR3 is made up of 15 amino acids. CDR3 bases: TGCGCCAGCAGCCAAGAGCTACAGATTAACTATGGCTACACCTTC. This codes for CASSQELQINYGYTF.

This clone has just a few counts. This likely came from a read error, as a far larger clone is one base away. The J gene is TRBJ2-7, the V gene TRBV4-1; D unclear. Germline assignment: CDR1 MGHRA and CDR2 YSYEKL. The CDR3 has 15 residues. V shed 1 base and J shed 0 bases, with 10 bases lying between them. CDR3 residues: CASSQVAESSYEQYF. The CDR3 nucleotides are TGCGCCAGCAGCCAAGTGGCGGAAAGCTCCTACGAGCAGTACTTC.

This chain links TRBV5-6 with TRBJ2-3, with D possibly TRBD2 on 6 matching bases. CDR3 length: 13 amino acids. Looked up from germline, CDR1 is SGHDT and CDR2 is YYEEEE. Trimming pared 0 bases from V and 6 bases from J, leaving 8 bases between. This chain's CDR3 is CASSLAGGDTQYF. Here the CDR3 DNA reads TGTGCCAGCAGCTTGGCCGGAGGGGATACGCAGTATTTT.

This chain uses TRBV7-9 with TRBJ1-1; D remains ambiguous. The length of the CDR3 is 12 residues. The V gene's germline CDR1 is SEHNR and CDR2 FQNEAQ (reference sequence). Trimming removed 8 bases from V and 4 bases from J, with 11 bases in between. DNA of the CDR3: TGTGCCAGCCGGGGAATAGGCACTGAAGCTTTCTTT. Translation gives CASRGIGTEAFF.

The chain recombines TRBV5-1 with TRBJ2-3, with TRBD2 as a possible D gene (6 bases). The CDR3 runs 15 residues. V was cut by 5 bases and J by 2 bases, with 15 bases left in between. The germline gives CDR1 SGHRS, CDR2 YFSETQ. The CDR3 nucleotides are TGCGCCAGCAGTTCAGGGCTAGCGAACACAGATACGCAGTATTTT. This gives the protein CASSSGLANTDTQYF.

This clone has more than one count but fewer than ten. The chain has TRBV29-1 and TRBJ1-2; TRBD1 matches 11 bases. In germline, CDR1 is SQVTM, CDR2 ANQGSEA. This CDR3 is 13 amino acids long. V dropped 6 bases and J dropped 6; count of bases not matched to a gene: 6. The CDR3 is CSVGQGAGDGYTF. CDR3 bases: TGCAGCGTCGGACAGGGGGCAGGCGATGGCTACACCTTC.

The V call is TRBV7-6, the J call TRBJ2-7; 9 nucleotides align to TRBD2. The length of the CDR3 is 17 residues. With V trimmed by 5 bases and J by 6 bases, 17 bases remained unmatched. Germline values: CDR1 SGHVS, CDR2 FNYEAQ. The CDR3 is CASSEDLAGDAPFEQYF. The DNA for the CDR3 is TGTGCCAGCAGCGAGGATTTAGCGGGAGATGCCCCCTTCGAGCAGTACTTC.

This chain joins TRBV29-1 and TRBJ2-1; 11 bases are a match to TRBD1. V was clipped by 7 bases and J by 8 bases; unmatched bases: 7. From germline, CDR1 is SQVTM and CDR2 ANQGSEA. This CDR3 comprises 13 residues. CDR3 protein: CSGGQGARDEQFF. In nucleotides, the CDR3 is TGCAGCGGAGGACAGGGGGCGAGGGATGAGCAGTTCTTC.

The V gene is TRBV19, the J gene TRBJ2-2; the D gene is possibly TRBD1 (6 bases). Deletions cut 8 bases from V and 5 bases from J, with 18 bases between. Germline CDR1 and CDR2: LNHDA and SQIVND (reference sequence). The CDR3 has 15 amino acids. The CDR3 DNA reads as TGTGCCAGTCGAATCCCGGGACACGAAACCGGGGAGCTGTTTTTT. Its translation: CASRIPGHETGELFF.

This rearrangement joins TRBV10-3 to TRBJ1-6; unclear D gene. The CDR3 has 13 amino acids. The V gene's germline CDR1 is ENHRY and CDR2 SYGVKD. Trimming took off 7 bases at V and 7 bases at J, with 11 bases between the two ends. The CDR3, as DNA: TGTGCCATCACTCCAGCGGGGAATTCACCCCTCCACTTT. It is translated as CAITPAGNSPLHF.

Only a few counts were recorded for this clone. The rearrangement uses TRBV5-6 and TRBJ2-7; 10 bases are a match to TRBD2. The CDR3 contains 15 residues. Trimming took 0 bases from V and 2 from J; bases not matched to a gene: 2. Germline loops: CDR1 SGHDT, CDR2 YYEEEE. This CDR3 reads CASSLEGLAPYEQYF. The CDR3 DNA is TGTGCCAGCAGCTTGGAGGGACTAGCGCCCTACGAGCAGTACTTC.

Here the CDR3 DNA reads TGTGCCAGCAGCCCTAGCCCCGGACGGAGATTCTATGGCTACACCTTC. Translated: CASSPSPGRRFYGYTF. The rearrangement joins TRBV11-2 to TRBJ1-2; no definite D call. The CDR3 is 16 residues long. CDR1 and CDR2 (germline): SGHAT, FQNNGV. Deletions cut 5 bases from V and 4 bases from J, with 20 bases between.

Remarks on this clone: A junction end diverges from the germline sequence, so it may reflect a read error. The rearrangement uses TRBV5-4 and TRBJ2-5; the match to TRBD1 covers 10 bases. The length of the CDR3 is 15 residues. Looked up from germline, CDR1 is SGHNT and CDR2 is YYREEE (reference sequence). CDR3 nucleotides: TGTGCCAGCAGCTTACTCCGGGACAGGGGTCAAGAACGACACTTC. Translated: CASSLLRDRGQERHF.

The rearrangement joins TRBV6-6 to TRBJ2-1; unclear D gene. This CDR3 region has 15 residues. The germline gives CDR1 MNHNY, CDR2 SVGAGI (reference sequence). V was trimmed by 2 bases and J by 1 base, leaving 9 bases between them. In DNA, the CDR3 is TGTGCCAGCAGTTACGTACAGACGTCCTACAATGAGCAGTTCTTC. Residues: CASSYVQTSYNEQFF.

The chain links TRBV4-1 to TRBJ2-7; TRBD2 is a possible D gene (5 bases). Deletions cut 4 bases from V and 5 bases from J, with 15 bases between. CDR3 length: 14 amino acids. Germline-derived CDR1 and CDR2 are MGHRA and YSYEKL. The CDR3 spells CASSREGALDEQYF. As DNA, the CDR3 is TGCGCCAGCAGCCGAGAGGGAGCGTTAGACGAGCAGTACTTC.

The V gene is TRBV18, the J gene TRBJ2-5; D is unclear. CDR3 length: 18 residues. CDR1 is KGHSH, CDR2 LQKENI, per germline. Trimming took 3 bases from V and 1 from J, leaving 21 bases between them. CDR3: CASSPRVRAGKSQETQYF. The DNA for the CDR3 is TGTGCCAGCTCACCTCGGGTTCGCGCCGGAAAGTCCCAAGAGACCCAGTACTTC.

This clone occurred a few times. The chain is built from TRBV29-1 and TRBJ1-5; 7 positions agree with TRBD1. CDR3 size: 13 residues. The trim removed 4 bases at V and 4 bases at J, leaving 4 bases unmatched. CDR1 and CDR2 (germline): SQVTM, ANQGSEA. The CDR3 DNA reads as TGCAGCGTTGGGGACAGCCTTAATCAGCCCCAGCATTTT. This codes for CSVGDSLNQPQHF.

The J gene is TRBJ2-5, the V gene TRBV16; 7 positions agree with TRBD2. CDR3 size: 14 residues. Germline lookup yields CDR1 KGHSY and CDR2 FQNENV. Trimming cost V 4 bases and J 4 bases; bases outside gene matches: 6. The CDR3 reads CASSLGLVGETQYF. In nucleotides, the CDR3 is TGTGCCAGCAGCCTAGGACTAGTGGGAGAGACCCAGTACTTC.

The chain joins TRBV5-1 to TRBJ2-7, with D maybe TRBD1 (5 bases). Trimming removed 4 bases at V and 2 bases at J, with 10 bases between. CDR1 and CDR2 (germline): SGHRS, YFSETQ. The CDR3 is 13 amino acids. The CDR3 region is CASSPDTTYEQYF. In DNA, the CDR3 is TGCGCCAGCAGCCCGGACACAACCTACGAGCAGTACTTC.

V gene TRBV10-1 combines with J gene TRBJ2-1; possibly TRBD1 for D (5 bases). The germline V gene encodes CDR1 WNHNN and CDR2 SYGVQD (reference sequence). The length of the CDR3 is 16 residues. V lost 3 bases and J 3 bases, leaving 15 bases between the germline ends. CDR3 bases: TGCGCCAGCAGTGACATGGAAGGACAACTCTACAATGAGCAGTTCTTC. It specifies CASSDMEGQLYNEQFF.

The rearrangement uses TRBV28 and TRBJ2-1, with 16 bases fitting TRBD2. The CDR3 consists of 15 residues. V lost 5 bases and J lost 8; bases outside the gene matches: 3. CDR1 and CDR2 (germline): MDHEN, SYDVKM. In DNA, the CDR3 is TGTGCCAGCAGTCCCGGGACTAGCGGGAGGGATGAGCAGTTCTTC. As protein: CASSPGTSGRDEQFF.

This clone came up once. The chain joins TRBV6-5 to TRBJ2-1; D gene uncertain. Trimming removed 0 bases at V and 3 bases at J, with 6 bases between. The CDR3 loop spans 14 amino acids. Looked up from germline, CDR1 is MNHEY and CDR2 is SVGAGI. The CDR3 is CASSYSRSYNEQFF. The CDR3 DNA reads TGTGCCAGCAGTTACTCGAGGAGCTACAATGAGCAGTTCTTC.